This T cell receptor (beta chain) was identified in a study of spatial heterogeneity in lung cancer. This clonotype has ten or more counts. Every cDNA TCR molecule received its own unique molecular identifier. TCRdb analysed the 5' RACE reads with MiXCR anew, one entry per CDR3 protein. The top ten hold roughly 15% of the sample, which has under 150,000 distinct CDR3 sequences, about 12% seen once. The time point is: blood at routine non-recurrence follow-up after resection. No cells were sorted before sequencing. The whole RNA sequenced was extracted from tumor, nontumor lung or frozen PBMC. Between the trimmed V and J ends, which lost 6 bases and 3 bases, there was a span of 20 bases. The CDR3 sequence is 16 residues long. Germline values: CDR1 MDHEN, CDR2 SYDVKM.

This specimen consisted of PBMCs, obtained at follow-up. V and J are TRBV28 and TRBJ1-2; possibly TRBD1 for D (5 bases). This receptor was taken from a male donor with early-stage non-small cell lung cancer. The CDR3 loop reads CASSSYTLQEYYGYTF. DNA for the CDR3: TGTGCCAGCAGCTCGTATACTTTACAGGAATACTATGGCTACACCTTC.